These 20 T cell receptor beta chains were all obtained from the same sample, sequenced in a study of OX40 agonist ivuxolimab in advanced cancers. The table came from immunoSEQ multiplex PCR; TCRdb's copy has only in-frame clones and leaves some out. Of about 35,000 clones detected, roughly 80% appear once; the ten largest clones hold 23%. Sequences were derived from CD4+ or CD8+ T cells sorted from blood, sampled in a trial of the OX40 agonist ivuxolimab. Source of these receptors: an adult with an advanced solid tumor such as melanoma, head and neck, liver or kidney cancer.

In this sample, this clone turned up once. The chain combines TRBV5-1 with TRBJ2-7, with D perhaps TRBD1 (6 bases). V dropped 2 bases and J dropped 0 bases, with 12 bases sitting between them. The V gene's germline CDR1 is SGHRS and CDR2 YFSETQ. The CDR3 length is 15 residues. The chain's CDR3 is CASSLGQGPSYEQYF. In nucleotides, the CDR3 is TGCGCCAGCAGCTTAGGGCAGGGGCCCTCCTACGAGCAGTACTTC. The complete variable domain, with remaining parts taken from reference TRBV5-1 and TRBJ2-7, reads KAGVTQTPRYLIKTRGQQVTLSCSPISGHRSVSWYQQTPGQGLQFLFEYFSETQRNKGNFPGRFSGRQFSNSRSEMNVSTLELGDSALYLCASSLGQGPSYEQYFGPGTRLTVT.

The chain links TRBV4-3 to TRBJ1-5, with no clear D. With 3 bases removed from V and 6 bases from J, the gap between germline ends came to 9 bases. The CDR3 consists of 13 residues. Germline CDR1 is LGHNA and CDR2 is YSLEER. The chain's CDR3 is CASSHATGQPQHF. CDR3 nucleotides: TGCGCCAGCAGCCATGCAACGGGTCAGCCCCAGCATTTT.

This chain joins TRBV6-6 and TRBJ2-6; no clear D. The CDR3 loop spans 14 amino acids. Germline-derived CDR1 and CDR2 are MNHNY and SVGAGI (reference sequence). Trimming took off 8 bases at V and 0 bases at J, with 8 bases between the two ends. The chain's CDR3 is CASFDNSGANVLTF. In nucleotides, the CDR3 is TGTGCCAGCTTTGACAACTCTGGGGCCAACGTCCTGACTTTC.

V and J are TRBV5-1 and TRBJ2-1; 12 bases agree with TRBD2. From germline, CDR1 is SGHRS and CDR2 YFSETQ. V was pared by 4 bases and J by 6 bases, with 8 bases of the junction left unmatched. This CDR3 has 16 residues. CDR3 nucleotides: TGCGCCAGCAGCCCACAACTAGCGGGAGGTTCCAATGAGCAGTTCTTC. Protein product: CASSPQLAGGSNEQFF. The full variable domain, rest sourced from reference TRBV5-1 and TRBJ2-1, is KAGVTQTPRYLIKTRGQQVTLSCSPISGHRSVSWYQQTPGQGLQFLFEYFSETQRNKGNFPGRFSGRQFSNSRSEMNVSTLELGDSALYLCASSPQLAGGSNEQFFGPGTRLTVL.

The rearrangement links TRBV15 to TRBJ2-2, with D unclear. The CDR3 sequence is 17 residues long. Germline CDR1 is LNHNV and CDR2 is YYDKDF (reference sequence). V was cut by 0 bases and J by 5 bases, with 16 bases left in between. In DNA form, the CDR3 reads TGTGCCACCAGCAGAGAGTTTAGTACCCGTGGGACCGGGGAGCTGTTTTTT. Translation: CATSREFSTRGTGELFF. Filled out from reference TRBV15 and TRBJ2-2, the complete variable domain reads DAMVIQNPRYQVTQFGKPVTLSCSQTLNHNVMYWYQQKSSQAPKLLFHYYDKDFNNEADTPDNFQSRRPNTSFCFLDIRSPGLGDTAMYLCATSREFSTRGTGELFFGEGSRLTVL.

The J gene is TRBJ2-1, the V gene TRBV4-2; possibly TRBD1 or TRBD2 for D (5 bases each). This CDR3 has 15 residues. Germline CDR1 is LGHNA and CDR2 is YNFKEQ. Trimming removed 1 base at V and 5 bases at J, with 12 bases between. The CDR3 is CASSQAGGTHNEQFF. The CDR3 DNA is TGTGCCAGCAGCCAAGCGGGTGGGACCCACAATGAGCAGTTCTTC.

The chain couples TRBV5-5 to TRBJ2-7; 8 nucleotides align to TRBD1. Germline assignment: CDR1 SGHKS and CDR2 YYEKEE (reference sequence). With V trimmed by 0 bases and J by 2 bases, 7 bases remained unmatched. This CDR3 is 16 amino acids long. CDR3 in amino acids: CASSLALGQAPYEQYF. For the CDR3, the DNA is TGTGCCAGCAGCTTGGCCCTGGGACAGGCTCCCTACGAGCAGTACTTC.

Here the CDR3 reads CASSWDISYEQYF. CDR3 sequence (DNA): TGCGCCAGCAGCTGGGACATCTCCTACGAGCAGTACTTC. This chain links TRBV5-1 with TRBJ2-7; maybe TRBD1 (6 bases). Germline V gene lookup returns CDR1 SGHRS and CDR2 YFSETQ. Trimming stripped 3 bases from V and 0 bases from J, with 7 bases between. This CDR3 region has 13 residues.

V usage is TRBV6-1 and J usage is TRBJ2-7, with D possibly being TRBD1 (5 bases). Trimming stripped 3 bases from V and 6 bases from J, with 12 bases between. Germline values: CDR1 MNHNS, CDR2 SASEGT. There are 13 residues in the CDR3. CDR3 nucleotides: TGTGCCAGCAGTGATTTCGAAGGGGTCGAGCAGTACTTC. Protein product: CASSDFEGVEQYF.

V gene TRBV4-1 combines with J gene TRBJ1-5; no definite D call. With 3 bases removed from V and 3 bases from J, the gap between germline ends came to 9 bases. CDR1 MGHRA and CDR2 YSYEKL come from the germline V gene. CDR3 size: 14 residues. The CDR3 sequence: CASSQGNNNQPQHF. Written as DNA, the CDR3 is TGCGCCAGCAGCCAGGGCAACAACAATCAGCCCCAGCATTTT.

The chain couples TRBV10-3 to TRBJ2-3; 10 nucleotides line up with TRBD2. The germline CDR1 and CDR2 sequences are ENHRY and SYGVKD. There are 16 residues in the CDR3. V dropped 0 bases and J dropped 2; count of bases not matched to a gene: 2. CDR3 residues: CAISESSGGNTDTQYF. In nucleotides, the CDR3 is TGTGCCATCAGTGAGTCTAGCGGGGGGAACACAGATACGCAGTATTTT.

This clone was found once. The chain links TRBV9 to TRBJ2-1; tentative D call: TRBD2 (5 bases). The CDR3 loop spans 15 amino acids. V dropped 4 bases and J dropped 0 bases, with 11 bases sitting between them. CDR1 and CDR2 from the germline V gene are SGDLS and YYNGEE. The CDR3 DNA follows: TGTGCCAGCAGCCTAGCCCCCAGCTCCTACAATGAGCAGTTCTTC. It is translated as CASSLAPSSYNEQFF.

The gene calls are TRBV10-2 and TRBJ2-7; TRBD2 is a possible D gene (6 bases). V was pared by 2 bases and J by 6 bases, with 14 bases between. From germline, CDR1 is WSHSY and CDR2 SAAADI. This CDR3 has 14 residues. CDR3 amino acids: CASSEIWLGGEQYF. The CDR3 DNA sequence: TGCGCCAGCAGTGAGATCTGGTTGGGGGGCGAGCAGTACTTC.

CDR3 sequence: CASSQESQGQWNSPLHF. CDR3 coding DNA: TGTGCCAGCAGCCAAGAAAGCCAGGGACAATGGAATTCACCCCTCCACTTT. This chain connects TRBV4-2 to TRBJ1-6, with TRBD1 as a possible D gene (6 bases). V dropped 0 bases and J dropped 7 bases, with 16 bases sitting between them. Germline lookup yields CDR1 LGHNA and CDR2 YNFKEQ. The CDR3 contains 17 residues.

The chain employs TRBV7-8 and TRBJ2-2; the match to TRBD2 covers 7 bases. The CDR3 has 15 amino acids. CDR1 SGHVS and CDR2 FQNEAQ come from the germline V gene. The ends lost 10 bases at V and 7 bases at J; junction bases unmatched: 15. CDR3 nucleotide sequence: TGTGCCACTGCCAGGGAGGGAGGGCCATACGGGGAGCTGTTTTTT. Translated, it gives CATAREGGPYGELFF. The full variable domain, its missing parts supplied by reference TRBV7-8 and TRBJ2-2, is GAGVSQSPRYKVAKRGQDVALRCDPISGHVSLFWYQQALGQGPEFLTYFQNEAQLDKSGLPSDRFFAERPEGSVSTLKIQRTQQEDSAVYLCATAREGGPYGELFFGEGSRLTVL.

This clone was observed once. The chain combines TRBV5-6 with TRBJ1-2, with a weak D call TRBD1 (6 bases). CDR3 length equals 14 residues. Trimming removed 0 bases at V and 2 bases at J, with 8 bases between. The germline V gene encodes CDR1 SGHDT and CDR2 YYEEEE. CDR3 region: CASSLVGGNYGYTF. CDR3 sequence (DNA): TGTGCCAGCAGCTTGGTCGGGGGCAACTATGGCTACACCTTC.

This chain connects TRBV19 to TRBJ2-1, with TRBD2 matching 11 bases. This CDR3 is 15 amino acids long. The V and J ends lost 3 bases and 8 bases, in that order; junction bases with no gene match: 6. Per the germline V gene, CDR1 is LNHDA and CDR2 is SQIVND (reference sequence). The CDR3 nucleotides read TGTGCCAGTAGTATGACTAGCGGGGCCCGAGATGAGCAGTTCTTC. Protein product: CASSMTSGARDEQFF.

This clone was detected only a few times. V gene TRBV5-6 combines with J gene TRBJ2-3; 7 bases match TRBD2. Germline V CDR1 and CDR2: SGHDT, YYEEEE. CDR3 length: 15 residues. Trimming at V came to 4 bases and at J to 2 bases, leaving 7 bases not matched to a gene. CDR3 nucleotides: TGTGCCAGCAGCCCCCGGACTAGAATCACAGATACGCAGTATTTT. Amino acids: CASSPRTRITDTQYF. Supplemented by reference TRBV5-6 and TRBJ2-3, the full variable domain reads DAGVTQSPTHLIKTRGQQVTLRCSPKSGHDTVSWYQQALGQGPQFIFQYYEEEERQRGNFPDRFSGHQFPNYSSELNVNALLLGDSALYLCASSPRTRITDTQYFGPGTRLTVL.

The chain has TRBV27 and TRBJ2-7, with D maybe TRBD1 (6 bases). The CDR3 spans 11 residues. Germline CDR1 reads MNHEY; CDR2 reads SMNVEV (reference sequence). Trimming removed 11 bases at V and 2 bases at J, with 10 bases between. The CDR3: CAAGVPYEQYF. The CDR3 region has the DNA TGTGCCGCAGGGGTACCCTACGAGCAGTACTTC.

The chain recombines TRBV2 with TRBJ2-3, with D unclear. Germline values: CDR1 SNHLY, CDR2 FYNNEI. V was clipped by 9 bases and J by 2 bases, with 18 bases between them. This CDR3 has 15 residues. This CDR3 is CARTDLRLDTDTQYF. The CDR3 nucleotides read TGTGCCAGGACGGACCTGCGACTGGACACAGATACGCAGTATTTT.